The entry below gives a single T cell receptor beta chain sequence along with its context. This record belongs to a study of immune characterization of retroperitoneal liposarcoma. MiXCR, run by TCRdb on the PCR reads, gives a single entry per CDR3 protein. Of over 15,000 distinct CDR3 sequences listed, around 38% are singletons. This CDR3 has 14 residues. Germline CDR1 SGHVS, CDR2 FNYEAQ. The chain couples TRBV7-6 to TRBJ2-4, with D tentatively TRBD1 (5 bases). Gene TRBJ2-5 matches the end of the DNA better, so the J call may be wrong. The receptor was derived from a male donor with retroperitoneal liposarcoma. Sequenced: blood. CDR3 protein: CASSFSGFGETQYF. The CDR3 bases are TGTGCCAGCAGCTTTTCAGGGTTTGGGGAGACCCAGTACTTC.